Presented here are 20 T cell receptor beta chains from one specimen sequenced in a study of blood T cells in healthy people across ages. A second 7 to 11 cycle PCR used barcoded and J-beta primers. One entry per CDR3 protein, called by TCRdb with MiXCR from the 5' RACE reads. Of about 800,000 distinct CDR3 sequences in the sample, more than 20% are singletons; the top ten hold 3% to 4.5%. The sample also formed part of further work on T cells of mothers and their children.

The sequenced sample was blood. Receptors were obtained from a boy aged 5-17 years in good health.

The rearrangement links TRBV14 to TRBJ2-5; weak D call: TRBD1 (6 bases). The J call may be mistaken, given a closer DNA end match to TRBJ2-7. The CDR3 length is 15 residues. The germline V gene has CDR1 SGHDN and CDR2 FVKESK. CDR3 loop: CASSQLTGISYEQYF. CDR3 DNA sequence: TGTGCCAGCAGCCAGCTTACAGGGATCTCCTACGAGCAGTACTTC.

This clonotype appeared a few times. J is TRBJ1-5 and V is TRBV29-1; 8 nucleotides agree with TRBD1. The CDR3 loop spans 18 amino acids. Germline values: CDR1 SQVTM, CDR2 ANQGSEA. Losses at the gene ends were 5 bases for V and 1 base for J; bases not matched to a gene: 16. The CDR3 here is CSVSLGTGGYLSNQPQHF. CDR3 bases: TGCAGCGTTAGTCTGGGGACAGGAGGGTATCTGAGCAATCAGCCCCAGCATTTT.

The J gene is TRBJ2-1, the V gene TRBV5-1, with TRBD1 identical over 8 bases. CDR1 and CDR2 (germline): SGHRS, YFSETQ. The junction had 6 bases not matched to a gene; V was cut back by 0 bases and J by 4 bases. The CDR3 loop spans 16 amino acids. The CDR3 reads CASSLEVGQGYNEQFF. The CDR3 DNA reads as TGCGCCAGCAGCTTGGAGGTTGGACAGGGATACAATGAGCAGTTCTTC.

This clonotype was seen more than once but under ten times. V gene TRBV29-1 combines with J gene TRBJ1-1; tentatively, D is TRBD1 (5 bases). V dropped 7 bases and J dropped 6 bases, with 15 bases sitting between them. This CDR3 is built from 12 residues. Germline lookup yields CDR1 SQVTM and CDR2 ANQGSEA. CDR3 nucleotides: TGCAGCGCCTGGGGGGTTGGGTCTGAAGCTTTCTTT. Translated, it gives CSAWGVGSEAFF.

This clonotype has only a few counts. The rearrangement uses TRBV28 and TRBJ2-3, with 11 bases identical to TRBD2. Losses at the gene ends were 3 bases for V and 8 bases for J; bases not matched to a gene: 4. The V gene's germline CDR1 is MDHEN and CDR2 SYDVKM. The CDR3 totals 14 residues. The CDR3 spells CASSLTGTSGTQYF. The CDR3 DNA sequence: TGTGCCAGCAGTTTGACCGGGACTAGCGGTACGCAGTATTTT.

This chain connects TRBV7-2 to TRBJ1-5, with 8 bases that match TRBD1. Germline V gene lookup returns CDR1 SGHTA and CDR2 FQGNSA. Trimming took 5 bases from V and 0 from J; bases not matched to a gene: 3. The CDR3 has 15 residues. CDR3 sequence (DNA): TGTGCCAGCAGCCCGACAGGGGATAGCAATCAGCCCCAGCATTTT. It codes for CASSPTGDSNQPQHF.

J is TRBJ1-5 and V is TRBV27, with D possibly being TRBD1 (5 bases). Looked up from germline, CDR1 is MNHEY and CDR2 is SMNVEV (reference sequence). The germline V and J ends were trimmed by 3 bases and 3 bases, with 24 bases remaining between them. The CDR3 extends over 19 amino acids. DNA for the CDR3: TGTGCCAGCAGTTTCTACACCGGGACCCAATCGACGGTCAATCAGCCCCAGCATTTT. The encoded protein is CASSFYTGTQSTVNQPQHF.

The V gene is TRBV11-2, the J gene TRBJ2-5; D not certain. The J call may not be correct, given that the DNA end is closer to TRBJ2-7. CDR3 length: 18 residues. From germline, CDR1 is SGHAT and CDR2 FQNNGV. The CDR3 DNA reads TGTGCCAGCAGCTTAGGAAGGAGTGTTAGCCCAAGCTCCTACGAGCAGTACTTC. Residues: CASSLGRSVSPSSYEQYF.

In this sample, this clonotype turned up a few times. The V call is TRBV29-1, the J call TRBJ2-7; D is unresolved. This CDR3 has 12 residues. V lost 4 bases and J lost 0, with 7 bases in between. Germline V gene sequence: CDR1 SQVTM, CDR2 ANQGSEA. CDR3 sequence reads: CSVGADSYEQYF. The DNA for the CDR3 is TGCAGCGTTGGAGCCGACTCCTACGAGCAGTACTTC.

This chain links TRBV29-1 with TRBJ2-6; tentatively, D is TRBD1 (6 bases). V was cut by 6 bases and J by 1 base, with 10 bases left in between. Germline V CDR1 and CDR2: SQVTM, ANQGSEA. This CDR3 region has 14 residues. The CDR3 DNA follows: TGCAGCGTACAACAGGGATCTGGGGCCAACGTCCTGACTTTC. Its protein is CSVQQGSGANVLTF.

J is TRBJ1-2 and V is TRBV20-1; D gene unclear. Trimming cost V 5 bases and J 8 bases, with 15 bases left between them. This CDR3 contains 12 residues. Germline loops: CDR1 DFQATT, CDR2 SNEGSKA (reference sequence). This CDR3 reads CSAEGRGWGYTF. CDR3 DNA sequence: TGCAGTGCTGAGGGCCGGGGTTGGGGCTACACCTTC.

CDR3 in amino acids: CASSLTRTGSTYEQYF. CDR3 DNA: TGTGCCAGCAGTCTCACAAGGACAGGTTCCACCTACGAGCAGTACTTC. The rearrangement joins TRBV12-3 or TRBV12-4 to TRBJ2-7, with TRBD1 identical over 7 bases. V was pared by 5 bases and J by 2 bases, with 12 bases of the junction left unmatched. The CDR3 length is 16 residues.

The V call is TRBV27, the J call TRBJ2-5; no definite D call. Near its end, the DNA agrees better with TRBJ2-7, so the J call may be wrong. The CDR3 covers 15 residues. Germline assignment: CDR1 MNHEY and CDR2 SMNVEV (reference sequence). CDR3 sequence (DNA): TGTGCCAGCAGTTCACTATACACTGACGCCTACGAGCAGTACTTC. It translates to CASSSLYTDAYEQYF.

J is TRBJ1-2 and V is TRBV6-7, with a weak D call TRBD1 (6 bases). TRBV6-7 is recorded as an ORF, its role being uncertain. With 3 bases removed from V and 8 bases from J, the gap between germline ends came to 16 bases. This CDR3 region has 14 residues. For the CDR3, the DNA is TGTGCCAGCAGTTATCGCGGGCAGGGGAACGGCTACACCTTC. This translates into CASSYRGQGNGYTF.

The rearrangement links TRBV6-1 to TRBJ2-1; 15 positions match TRBD2. V gave up 8 bases and J gave up 5 bases; unmatched junction bases: 7. From germline, CDR1 is MNHNS and CDR2 SASEGT. The CDR3 totals 16 residues. CDR3 loop: CASSKGLAGGDNEQFF. The CDR3 region has the DNA TGTGCCAGCTCTAAGGGACTAGCGGGAGGAGACAATGAGCAGTTCTTC.

This clonotype occurred a few times. The chain couples TRBV6-5 to TRBJ2-5, with D uncertain. V lost 0 bases, J lost 4 bases, and 9 bases lay in between. The CDR3 extends over 14 amino acids. CDR1 MNHEY and CDR2 SVGAGI come from the germline V gene. The CDR3 nucleotides are TGTGCCAGCAGTTACTCGACCGGGCCAGAGACCCAGTACTTC. Protein: CASSYSTGPETQYF.

This clonotype has a handful of counts. V usage is TRBV7-2 and J usage is TRBJ2-3, with TRBD2 identical over 9 bases. Per germline, CDR1 SGHTA and CDR2 FQGNSA. The junction had 15 bases not matched to a gene; V was cut back by 5 bases and J by 3 bases. The CDR3 consists of 18 residues. CDR3 nucleotides: TGTGCCAGCAGCGCCGGCCCGGGGATGGGACTAGCAACAGATACGCAGTATTTT. Amino acids: CASSAGPGMGLATDTQYF. Drawing the rest from reference TRBV7-2 and TRBJ2-3, the complete variable domain is GAGVSQSPSNKVTEKGKDVELRCDPISGHTALYWYRQSLGQGLEFLIYFQGNSAPDKSGLPSDRFSAERTGGSVSTLTIQRTQQEDSAVYLCASSAGPGMGLATDTQYFGPGTRLTVL.

This clonotype appeared a few times. The chain carries TRBV28 and TRBJ2-5; perhaps TRBD1 as D (6 bases). V shed 2 bases and J shed 2 bases, with 15 bases lying between them. The CDR3 spans 16 residues. CDR1 and CDR2 (germline): MDHEN, SYDVKM. As DNA, the CDR3 is TGTGCCAGCAGTTTAAGCTGGGACACAAGACAAGAGACCCAGTACTTC. Its translation: CASSLSWDTRQETQYF.

This sequence joins TRBV3-1 and TRBJ1-1; D is unresolved. The CDR3 length is 14 residues. Per the germline V gene, CDR1 is LGHDT and CDR2 is YNNKEL (reference sequence). Trimming removed 1 base from V and 1 base from J, with 7 bases in between. CDR3 region: CASSQVYKNTEAFF. CDR3 DNA sequence: TGTGCCAGCAGCCAAGTATACAAGAACACTGAAGCTTTCTTT. Filled out from reference TRBV3-1 and TRBJ1-1, the complete variable domain reads DTAVSQTPKYLVTQMGNDKSIKCEQNLGHDTMYWYKQDSKKFLKIMFSYNNKELIINETVPNRFSPKSPDKAHLNLHINSLELGDSAVYFCASSQVYKNTEAFFGQGTRLTVV.

The J gene is TRBJ1-1, the V gene TRBV7-9, with D possibly being TRBD1 (6 bases). Germline V gene lookup returns CDR1 SEHNR and CDR2 FQNEAQ (reference sequence). The CDR3 covers 16 residues. Trimming cost V 7 bases and J 5 bases, with 23 bases left between them. The CDR3 is CASTNIGGQGMTEAFF. CDR3 nucleotides: TGTGCCAGCACCAATATCGGGGGCCAGGGGATGACTGAAGCTTTCTTT. Complete variable domain (other parts from reference TRBV7-9 and TRBJ1-1): DTGVSQNPRHKITKRGQNVTFRCDPISEHNRLYWYRQTLGQGPEFLTYFQNEAQLEKSRLLSDRFSAERPKGSFSTLEIQRTEQGDSAMYLCASTNIGGQGMTEAFFGQGTRLTVV.